What follows describes a single TCR beta chain. Its specificity is unknown. V dropped 8 bases and J dropped 5 bases, with 15 bases sitting between them. CDR3 length: 13 residues. Germline lookup yields CDR1 LNHNV and CDR2 YYDKDF (reference sequence). The data originate from a study of cytomegalovirus exposure and HLA in healthy donors. Study-wide points: A later analysis by the authors found several of the most significant clusters apparently linked to common viral pathogens. The number of N-insertions in an Asian-associated ancestry cluster was reportedly below the roughly 700-donor mean in a later analysis. Roughly uniform depth of sequencing across donors was assumed in presence/absence analyses. Highly shared sequence variants in one cluster were likely a sequencing artifact.

PCR involved 60 Vbeta and 13 Jbeta primers. Assay: immunoSEQ multiplex PCR; the TCRdb copy retains only in-frame clones and omits some. The data show approximately 200,000 clones, with approximately 83% seen just once and roughly 0.1% held by the top ten. V usage is TRBV15 and J usage is TRBJ2-5, with D tentatively TRBD2 (6 bases). This sequence was found in a boy aged 2 to 10 in good health and CMV-seronegative. Sequenced sample: PBMCs. CDR3 residues: CATHKRRGETQYF. CDR3 bases: TGTGCCACCCACAAAAGGCGGGGCGAGACCCAGTACTTC. The full variable domain, rest sourced from reference TRBV15 and TRBJ2-5, is DAMVIQNPRYQVTQFGKPVTLSCSQTLNHNVMYWYQQKSSQAPKLLFHYYDKDFNNEADTPDNFQSRRPNTSFCFLDIRSPGLGDTAMYLCATHKRRGETQYFGPGTRLLVL.